The clone carrying this T cell receptor beta chain was counted a few times. TCRdb re-analysed the 5' RACE reads in MiXCR, keeping a single row per CDR3 protein. The sample has nearly 55,000 distinct CDR3 sequences, roughly 22% seen once. The sequence was collected from a female donor with breast cancer. Sequencing input: tumor-infiltrating naive CD4+ T cells sorted from the breast tumor. Subset here: naive CD4+ T cells, CD4+CD45RA+CD25-.

CDR3 coding DNA: TGTGCCAGCAGTCTGACAGGGAACTATGGCTACACCTTC. It translates to CASSLTGNYGYTF. V gene TRBV2 combines with J gene TRBJ1-2; 7 bases agree with TRBD1. J was trimmed by 2 bases and V by 5 bases; bases with no gene match: 2. Germline V CDR1 and CDR2: SNHLY, FYNNEI. The CDR3 consists of 13 residues.